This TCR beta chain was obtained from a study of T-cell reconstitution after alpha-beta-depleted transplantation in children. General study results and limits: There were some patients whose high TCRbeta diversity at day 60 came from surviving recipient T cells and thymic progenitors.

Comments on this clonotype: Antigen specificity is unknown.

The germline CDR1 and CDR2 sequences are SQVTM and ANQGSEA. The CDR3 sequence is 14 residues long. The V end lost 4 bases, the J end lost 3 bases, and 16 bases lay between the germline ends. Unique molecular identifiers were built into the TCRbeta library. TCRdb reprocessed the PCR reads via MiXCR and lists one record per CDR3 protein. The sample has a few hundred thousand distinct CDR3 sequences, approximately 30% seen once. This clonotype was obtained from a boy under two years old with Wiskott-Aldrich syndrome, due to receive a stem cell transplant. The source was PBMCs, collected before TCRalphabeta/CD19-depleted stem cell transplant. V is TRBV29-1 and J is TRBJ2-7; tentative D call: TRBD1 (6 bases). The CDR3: CSVVDPTGIYEQYF. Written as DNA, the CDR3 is TGCAGCGTTGTGGACCCAACAGGGATCTACGAGCAGTACTTC.